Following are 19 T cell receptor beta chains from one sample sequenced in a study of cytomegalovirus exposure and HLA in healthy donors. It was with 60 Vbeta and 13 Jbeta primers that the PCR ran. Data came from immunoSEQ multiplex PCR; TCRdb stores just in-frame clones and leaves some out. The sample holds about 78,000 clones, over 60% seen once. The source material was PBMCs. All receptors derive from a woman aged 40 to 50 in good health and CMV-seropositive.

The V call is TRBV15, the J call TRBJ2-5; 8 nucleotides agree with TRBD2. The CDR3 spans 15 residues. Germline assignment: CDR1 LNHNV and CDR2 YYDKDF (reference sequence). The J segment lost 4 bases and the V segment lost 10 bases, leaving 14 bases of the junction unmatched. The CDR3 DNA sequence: TGTGCCAGCGGGCTAGCGGGTTTATCTTCAGAGACCCAGTACTTC. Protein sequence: CASGLAGLSSETQYF.

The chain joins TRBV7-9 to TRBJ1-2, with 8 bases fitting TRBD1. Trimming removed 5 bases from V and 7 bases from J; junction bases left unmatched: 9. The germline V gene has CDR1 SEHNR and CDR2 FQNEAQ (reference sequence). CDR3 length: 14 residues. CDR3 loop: CASSPGDRLGGYTF. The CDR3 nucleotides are TGTGCCAGCAGCCCCGGGGACAGGCTGGGTGGCTACACCTTC.

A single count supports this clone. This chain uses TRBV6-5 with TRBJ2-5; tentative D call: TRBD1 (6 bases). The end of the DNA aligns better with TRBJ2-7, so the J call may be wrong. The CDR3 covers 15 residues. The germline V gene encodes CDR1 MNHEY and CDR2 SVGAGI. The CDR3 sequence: CASSYSGHGEYEQYF. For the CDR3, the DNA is TGTGCCAGCAGTTACTCGGGACACGGAGAGTACGAGCAGTACTTC.

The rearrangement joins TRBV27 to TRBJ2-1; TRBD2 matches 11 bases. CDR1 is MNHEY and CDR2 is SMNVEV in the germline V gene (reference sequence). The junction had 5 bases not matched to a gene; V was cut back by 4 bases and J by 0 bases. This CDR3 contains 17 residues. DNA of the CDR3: TGTGCCAGCAGTTCTAGCGGGAGGACGCGCTCCTACAATGAGCAGTTCTTC. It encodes CASSSSGRTRSYNEQFF.

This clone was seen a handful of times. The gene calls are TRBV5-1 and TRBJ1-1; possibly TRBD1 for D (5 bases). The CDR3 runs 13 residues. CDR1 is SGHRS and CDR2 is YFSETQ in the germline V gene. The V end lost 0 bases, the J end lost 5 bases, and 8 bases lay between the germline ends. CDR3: CASSLEQVTEAFF. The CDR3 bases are TGCGCCAGCAGCTTGGAACAGGTGACTGAAGCTTTCTTT.

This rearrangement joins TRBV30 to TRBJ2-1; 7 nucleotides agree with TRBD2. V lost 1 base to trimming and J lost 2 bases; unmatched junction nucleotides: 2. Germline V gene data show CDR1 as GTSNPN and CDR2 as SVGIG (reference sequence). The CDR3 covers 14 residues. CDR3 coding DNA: TGTGCCTGGAGTGGCGGACTAGCCTACAATGAGCAGTTCTTC. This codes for CAWSGGLAYNEQFF.

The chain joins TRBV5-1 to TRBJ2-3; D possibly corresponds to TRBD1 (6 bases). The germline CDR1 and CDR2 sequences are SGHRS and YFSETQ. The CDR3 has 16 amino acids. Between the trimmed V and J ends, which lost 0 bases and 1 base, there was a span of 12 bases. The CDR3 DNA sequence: TGCGCCAGCAGCTTGGCAGGGGTGGTGGGCACAGATACGCAGTATTTT. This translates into CASSLAGVVGTDTQYF.

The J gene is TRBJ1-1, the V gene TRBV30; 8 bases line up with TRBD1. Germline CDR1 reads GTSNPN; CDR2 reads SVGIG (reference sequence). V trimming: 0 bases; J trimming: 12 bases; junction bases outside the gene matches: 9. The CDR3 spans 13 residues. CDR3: CAWSVTTGETTFF. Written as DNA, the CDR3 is TGTGCCTGGAGTGTAACGACAGGGGAAACGACTTTCTTT. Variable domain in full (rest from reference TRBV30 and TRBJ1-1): SQTIHQWPATLVQPVGSPLSLECTVEGTSNPNLYWYRQAAGRGLQLLFYSVGIGQISSEVPQNLSASRPQDRQFILSSKKLLLSDSGFYLCAWSVTTGETTFFGQGTRLTVV.

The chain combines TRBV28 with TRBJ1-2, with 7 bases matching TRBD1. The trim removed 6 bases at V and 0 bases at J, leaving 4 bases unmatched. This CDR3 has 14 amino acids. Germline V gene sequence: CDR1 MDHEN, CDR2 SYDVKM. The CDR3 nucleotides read TGTGCCAGCAGCCGTCAGGGGGCTAACTATGGCTACACCTTC. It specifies CASSRQGANYGYTF.

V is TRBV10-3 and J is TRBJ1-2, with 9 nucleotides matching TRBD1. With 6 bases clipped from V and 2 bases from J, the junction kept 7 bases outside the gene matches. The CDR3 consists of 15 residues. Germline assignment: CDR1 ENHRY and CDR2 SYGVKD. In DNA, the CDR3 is TGTGCCATCAGCCAAGACAGGGGGAAAAACTATGGCTACACCTTC. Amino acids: CAISQDRGKNYGYTF.

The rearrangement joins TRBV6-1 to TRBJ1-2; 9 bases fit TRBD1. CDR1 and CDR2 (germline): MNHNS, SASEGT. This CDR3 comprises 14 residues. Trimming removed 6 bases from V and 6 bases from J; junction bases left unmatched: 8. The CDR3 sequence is CASREGQGMDGYTF. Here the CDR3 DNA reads TGTGCCAGCAGGGAGGGACAGGGAATGGATGGCTACACCTTC.

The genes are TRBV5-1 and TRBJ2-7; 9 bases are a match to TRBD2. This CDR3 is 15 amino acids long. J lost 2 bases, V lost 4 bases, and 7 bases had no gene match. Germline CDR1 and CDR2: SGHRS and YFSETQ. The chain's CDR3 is CASSVGGGGAYEQYF. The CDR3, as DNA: TGCGCCAGCAGCGTTGGGGGCGGGGGGGCCTACGAGCAGTACTTC.

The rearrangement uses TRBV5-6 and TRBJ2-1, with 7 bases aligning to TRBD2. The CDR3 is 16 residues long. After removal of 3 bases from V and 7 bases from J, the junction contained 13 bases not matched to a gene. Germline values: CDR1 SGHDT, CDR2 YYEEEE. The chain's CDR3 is CASSSGGPFMGNEQFF. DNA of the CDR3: TGTGCCAGCAGCTCGGGAGGCCCTTTCATGGGAAATGAGCAGTTCTTC.

CDR3 in DNA: TGTGCCAGCAGCTTAAATTTTCAGGGCTATGGCTACACCTTC. Residues: CASSLNFQGYGYTF. V and J are TRBV7-2 and TRBJ1-2, with D maybe TRBD1 (5 bases). CDR1 and CDR2 (germline): SGHTA, FQGNSA. The CDR3 runs to 14 residues. Trimming removed 2 bases at V and 4 bases at J, with 11 bases between.

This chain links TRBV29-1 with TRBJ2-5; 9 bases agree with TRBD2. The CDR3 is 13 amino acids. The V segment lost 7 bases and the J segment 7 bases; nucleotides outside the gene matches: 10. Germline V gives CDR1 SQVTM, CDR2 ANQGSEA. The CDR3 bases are TGCAGCGGCTACCATAGCGGGAGCTTGACCCAGTACTTC. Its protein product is CSGYHSGSLTQYF.

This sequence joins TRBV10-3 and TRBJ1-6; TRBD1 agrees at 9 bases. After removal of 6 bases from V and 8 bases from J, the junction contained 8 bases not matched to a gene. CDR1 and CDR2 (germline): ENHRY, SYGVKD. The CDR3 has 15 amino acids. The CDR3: CAIRTGGAADSPLHF. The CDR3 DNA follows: TGTGCCATCAGAACAGGGGGCGCGGCGGATTCACCCCTCCACTTT.

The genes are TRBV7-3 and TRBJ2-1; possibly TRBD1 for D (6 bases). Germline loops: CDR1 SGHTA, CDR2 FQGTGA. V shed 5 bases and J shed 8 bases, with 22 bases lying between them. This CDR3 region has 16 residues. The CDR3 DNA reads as TGTGCCAGCAGCCCATTGGGGGCCACCCTTTCGGATGAGCAGTTCTTC. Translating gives CASSPLGATLSDEQFF.

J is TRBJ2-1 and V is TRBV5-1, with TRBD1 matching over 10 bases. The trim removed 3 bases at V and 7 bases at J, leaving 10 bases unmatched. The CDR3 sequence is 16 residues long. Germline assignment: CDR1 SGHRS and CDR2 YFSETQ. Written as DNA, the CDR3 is TGCGCCAGCAGCTGGAACTCCCGGGGACAGGGGAATGAGCAGTTCTTC. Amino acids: CASSWNSRGQGNEQFF. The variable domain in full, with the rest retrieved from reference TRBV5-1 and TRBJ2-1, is KAGVTQTPRYLIKTRGQQVTLSCSPISGHRSVSWYQQTPGQGLQFLFEYFSETQRNKGNFPGRFSGRQFSNSRSEMNVSTLELGDSALYLCASSWNSRGQGNEQFFGPGTRLTVL.

CDR3 sequence (DNA): TGTGCCAGCAGCTTACAGGGAACAGATACGCAGTATTTT. Encoded protein: CASSLQGTDTQYF. V usage is TRBV7-9 and J usage is TRBJ2-3; D possibly corresponds to TRBD1 (5 bases). CDR3 size: 13 residues. Germline V gene data show CDR1 as SEHNR and CDR2 as FQNEAQ (reference sequence). Trimming took off 2 bases at V and 3 bases at J, with 6 bases between the two ends.